This T cell receptor (beta chain) was captured by sequencing in a study of shared clonotypes between healthy human individuals. At the level of the study: Plates per donor: three CD4 naive, three CD4 memory, two CD8 naive, one CD8 memory.

In germline, CDR1 is WSHSY, CDR2 SAAADI. CDR3 size: 15 residues. V lost 7 bases, J lost 9 bases, and 13 bases stayed unmatched. Genomic DNA (from each subset) was split evenly across several immunoSEQ plates. Here immunoSEQ multiplex PCR was the method, and the copy in TCRdb shows in-frame clones only, minus some. This table has more than 400,000 clones, 90% to 97% appearing once. Subsets obtained from CD4+ cells comprised CD45RA+ naive and CD45RA-negative memory cells. The sequencing input was naive CD4+ T cells sorted from blood. Stated subset: CD45RA+ positively selected. The chain recombines TRBV10-2 with TRBJ2-2, with 8 positions matching TRBD2. The receptor's source is a woman under 40 in good health. CDR3 sequence: CASTNGRASSRELFF. The CDR3 nucleotides are TGCGCCAGCACTAACGGGAGGGCCTCATCGAGGGAGCTGTTTTTT.